This is a list of T cell receptor beta chains from one sample in a study of human T cells and chemical hapten exposure. MiXCR was run by TCRdb on the RACE reads, yielding one entry per CDR3 protein. The profile shows over 65,000 distinct CDR3 sequences, about 11% of them singletons. The sequenced sample was whole blood, obtained in connection with sensitization to the hapten diphenylcyclopropenone (DPC). These receptors came from a woman aged 50 to 60 with alopecia areata. Some clones in this sample may be carry-over from other donors' samples. Each CDR3 is given with its conserved first and last residue. D genes are given only for firm matches. The listing skips clone size in some rows; elsewhere it reads once, few, many or a size class.

v_gene	d_gene	abundance	j_gene	CDR3aa	CDR3nt
TRBV6-5	-	many	TRBJ1-2	CASSYSLTGPYGYTF	TGTGCCAGCAGTTACTCGTTAACAGGGCCCTATGGCTACACCTTC
TRBV7-2	-	-	TRBJ2-3	CASSSLRDTDTQYF	TGTGCCAGCAGCTCGCTGCGGGACACAGATACGCAGTATTTT
TRBV11-2	-	many	TRBJ1-4	CASSPRIGPRDGEKLFF	TGTGCCAGCAGCCCCCGTATAGGTCCGCGAGACGGTGAAAAACTGTTTTTT
TRBV7-9	TRBD2	few	TRBJ2-2	CAGGGYLKTNTGELFF	TGTGCCGGGGGAGGGTACCTTAAAACGAACACCGGGGAGCTGTTTTTT
TRBV20-1	TRBD2	few	TRBJ2-3	CSADTVVVTSGVTDTQYF	TGCAGTGCTGACACAGTCGTTGTGACTAGCGGGGTCACAGATACGCAGTATTTT
TRBV7-6	-	many	TRBJ2-1	CASSSDGAGAYNEQFF	TGTGCCAGCAGCTCCGATGGGGCGGGGGCATACAATGAGCAGTTCTTC
TRBV2	-	-	TRBJ2-1	CASRDWNEQFF	TGTGCCAGCAGAGATTGGAATGAGCAGTTCTTC
TRBV4-1	TRBD2	few	TRBJ2-3	CASSQDERGMTDTQYF	TGCGCCAGCAGCCAAGACGAGCGGGGGATGACGGATACGCAGTATTTT
TRBV7-7	-	few	TRBJ2-3	CASSSHPASKQNTQYF	TGTGCCAGCAGCTCCCACCCGGCTAGTAAGCAGAATACGCAGTATTTT
TRBV19	-	few	TRBJ1-2	CASSIGGTHGYTF	TGTGCCAGTAGTATAGGCGGCACCCATGGCTACACCTTC
TRBV7-8	-	few	TRBJ2-6	CASSLALKWTSGANVLTF	TGTGCCAGCAGCTTAGCGCTCAAGTGGACCTCTGGGGCCAACGTCCTGACTTTC
TRBV12-5	TRBD2	few	TRBJ2-1	CASGFGGGLGNEQFF	TGTGCTAGTGGTTTCGGGGGAGGGTTAGGGAATGAGCAGTTCTTC
TRBV20-1	-	many	TRBJ2-7	CSATPSYEQYF	TGCAGTGCCACTCCTTCCTACGAGCAGTACTTC
TRBV30	-	few	TRBJ2-5	CAWSSYPTLPRTQYF	TGTGCCTGGAGTTCCTACCCCACTCTGCCTCGGACCCAGTACTTC
TRBV20-1	-	few	TRBJ2-3	CSARDFRVGQSTDTQYF	TGCAGTGCTAGAGATTTTAGGGTGGGGCAAAGCACAGATACGCAGTATTTT
TRBV20-1	-	-	TRBJ2-1	CSARDPSGSNNEQFF	TGCAGTGCTAGAGATCCCAGCGGGTCAAACAATGAGCAGTTCTTC
TRBV5-1	-	few	TRBJ2-1	CASSLSTTNYNEQFF	TGCGCCAGCAGCTTGTCCACGACCAACTACAATGAGCAGTTCTTC
TRBV30	-	-	TRBJ2-5	CAWSVLWWETQYF	TGTGCCTGGAGTGTACTGTGGTGGGAGACCCAGTACTTC
TRBV5-1	-	many	TRBJ2-7	CASSLVTGYEQYF	TGCGCCAGCAGCTTGGTTACCGGGTACGAGCAGTACTTC